This T cell receptor beta chain was observed in a study of a mutant IDH1 vaccine in newly diagnosed glioma. The overall study: The initiation of vaccination occurred 4-6 weeks after radiotherapy alone, or with temozolomide cycles. Beforehand, treatment had been radiotherapy, temozolomide, or both; the majority received both. Study-level results: Seemingly, top peripheral T cell clonotype changes bore no relation to pseudoprogression.

This CDR3 has 15 amino acids. CDR1 MNHEY and CDR2 SMNVEV come from the germline V gene (reference sequence). Trimming took off 4 bases at V and 0 bases at J, with 10 bases between the two ends. The sample's time point: week 5, during vaccination. Alongside topical imiquimod, each dose of vaccine comprised 300 ug of mutant IDH1 20-mer peptide. There were new WHO grade 3 or 4 astrocytomas in the donors, and these were IDH1-mutant and ATRX-lost. Points on this clone: The antigen remains unidentified.

The protocol was immunoSEQ multiplex PCR, while the TCRdb copy is restricted to in-frame clones and leaves out a portion. The sample includes approximately 24,000 clones, 77% of them seen just once. The TCR originated in a man aged 35 to 55 with glioma. The sequences come from PBMCs, collected from a glioma patient whose treatment included an IDH1 peptide vaccine. The J gene is TRBJ2-1, the V gene TRBV27; D uncertain. The CDR3 is CASSSYSTSYNEQFF. DNA for the CDR3: TGTGCCAGCAGTTCCTACAGTACCTCCTACAATGAGCAGTTCTTC.